Shown below are 27 T cell receptor beta chains from a single sample sequenced in a study of T cell responses to AZD1222 COVID-19 vaccine. Assay used: immunoSEQ multiplex PCR; TCRdb lists only in-frame clones, some missing. The sample contains nearly 95,000 clones, nearly 90% of which appear only once. This specimen was peripheral blood, taken on day 0 of AZD1222 vaccination. These receptors were taken from an adult in good health.

This rearrangement joins TRBV3-1 (or the pseudogene TRBV3-2) to TRBJ2-7, with TRBD1 matching 10 bases. The CDR3 is 15 amino acids. Trimming took 4 bases from V and 4 from J; bases not matched to a gene: 7. The germline V gene encodes CDR1 LGHDT and CDR2 YNNKEL (reference sequence). The CDR3 here is CASSPTLGQGYEQYF. As DNA, the CDR3 is TGTGCCAGCAGCCCTACCTTGGGACAGGGGTACGAGCAGTACTTC.

J is TRBJ1-2 and V is TRBV4-3, with TRBD1 matching 7 bases. CDR1 LGHNA and CDR2 YSLEER come from the germline V gene. The CDR3 extends over 15 amino acids. V lost 2 bases to trimming and J lost 3 bases; unmatched junction nucleotides: 6. The CDR3 nucleotides read TGCGCCAGCAGCCAAAGCACAGGGGAGGACTATGGCTACACCTTC. Translated: CASSQSTGEDYGYTF.

On this clone itself: At one end the junction does not follow the germline gene, possibly because of a read error. The chain couples TRBV6-5 to TRBJ2-5; no clear D gene. Germline CDR1 MNHEY, CDR2 SVGAGI. This CDR3 region has 13 residues. Here the CDR3 DNA reads TGTGCCAGCAGTTACTCAGGGCGGATGGCCCAATACTTC. This gives the protein CASSYSGRMAQYF.

This chain uses TRBV19 with TRBJ1-2; tentative D call: TRBD1 (6 bases). This CDR3 contains 16 residues. The ends were cut back, 5 bases at V and 0 bases at J, with 16 bases in the middle. Germline V gene lookup returns CDR1 LNHDA and CDR2 SQIVND (reference sequence). CDR3 bases: TGTGCCAGTAGTGTTGCGGGGGGCTCCGCTAACTATGGCTACACCTTC. This gives the protein CASSVAGGSANYGYTF.

The J gene is TRBJ2-7, the V gene TRBV4-3; D tentatively fits TRBD1 or TRBD2 (5 bases each). The germline V gene has CDR1 LGHNA and CDR2 YSLEER. The CDR3 sequence is 17 residues long. Between the trimmed V and J ends, which lost 0 bases and 3 bases, there was a span of 18 bases. CDR3 sequence reads: CASSQDPQGVAYYEQYF. The CDR3 DNA follows: TGCGCCAGCAGCCAAGATCCCCAGGGAGTCGCCTACTACGAGCAGTACTTC.

This rearrangement joins TRBV3-1 (or the pseudogene TRBV3-2) to TRBJ2-7; weak D call: TRBD1 (7 bases). The germline V gene encodes CDR1 LGHDT and CDR2 YNNKEL (reference sequence). The CDR3 loop spans 12 amino acids. Trimming took off 6 bases at V and 4 bases at J, with 10 bases between the two ends. CDR3 sequence: CASSAGGYEQYF. CDR3 DNA sequence: TGTGCCAGCAGTGCAGGGGGGTACGAGCAGTACTTC.

The V gene is TRBV5-1, the J gene TRBJ1-5; a weak D match, TRBD1 (6 bases). V lost 0 bases, J lost 3 bases, and 7 bases lay in between. Germline assignment: CDR1 SGHRS and CDR2 YFSETQ. CDR3 length: 14 amino acids. CDR3 nucleotides: TGCGCCAGCAGCTTGGGACAGGACAATCAGCCCCAGCATTTT. This sequence encodes CASSLGQDNQPQHF.

J is TRBJ1-6 and V is TRBV9; TRBD1 matches 8 bases. V lost 4 bases, J lost 7 bases, and 7 bases stayed unmatched. The CDR3 is 15 amino acids. The germline V gene has CDR1 SGDLS and CDR2 YYNGEE. CDR3 DNA sequence: TGTGCCAGCAGCTCAGGGGGCCTCGGGAATTCACCCCTCCACTTT. Protein sequence: CASSSGGLGNSPLHF. Variable domain in full (rest from reference TRBV9 and TRBJ1-6): DSGVTQTPKHLITATGQRVTLRCSPRSGDLSVYWYQQSLDQGLQFLIQYYNGEERAKGNILERFSAQQFPDLHSELNLSSLELGDSALYFCASSSGGLGNSPLHFGNGTRLTVT.

The rearrangement joins TRBV11-2 to TRBJ1-4; the D gene is possibly TRBD1 (5 bases). The CDR3 totals 15 residues. Between the trimmed V and J ends, which lost 3 bases and 0 bases, there was a span of 8 bases. Germline V lookup: CDR1 SGHAT, CDR2 FQNNGV. CDR3 sequence: CASSFGGATNEKLFF. DNA of the CDR3: TGTGCCAGCAGCTTTGGGGGGGCAACTAATGAAAAACTGTTTTTT.

V is TRBV19 and J is TRBJ1-2; possibly TRBD1 for D (5 bases). V lost 5 bases, J lost 6 bases, and 25 bases lay in between. This CDR3 region has 17 residues. Germline V lookup: CDR1 LNHDA, CDR2 SQIVND (reference sequence). In DNA form, the CDR3 reads TGTGCCAGTAGTGTCCTAGGGGCAGAAACGCGGGTAGATGGCTACACCTTC. This codes for CASSVLGAETRVDGYTF. Full variable domain (missing parts from reference TRBV19 and TRBJ1-2): DGGITQSPKYLFRKEGQNVTLSCEQNLNHDAMYWYRQDPGQGLRLIYYSQIVNDFQKGDIAEGYSVSREKKESFPLTVTSAQKNPTAFYLCASSVLGAETRVDGYTFGSGTRLTVV.

The gene calls are TRBV7-3 and TRBJ2-1; TRBD1 or TRBD2 may be the D gene (7 bases each). Germline V CDR1 and CDR2: SGHTA, FQGTGA. This CDR3 is 15 amino acids long. The V and J ends lost 4 bases and 0 bases respectively, with 10 bases between them. The CDR3 nucleotides are TGTGCCAGCAGCTCAGGGGGGGACTCCTACAATGAGCAGTTCTTC. Translated: CASSSGGDSYNEQFF.

This clone was recorded only once. The chain joins TRBV7-9 to TRBJ1-2, with a tentative D call TRBD1 (6 bases). The CDR3 loop spans 15 amino acids. The V gene lost 8 bases and the J gene lost 8 bases, with 24 bases spanning the gap. Looked up from germline, CDR1 is SEHNR and CDR2 is FQNEAQ (reference sequence). CDR3 in DNA: TGTGCCAGCGTCCCGAGAGGACAGACGTTCTTCGGCTACACCTTC. It encodes CASVPRGQTFFGYTF.

V usage is TRBV20-1 and J usage is TRBJ2-1; D perhaps matches TRBD2 (5 bases). The CDR3 totals 10 residues. CDR1 and CDR2 from the germline V gene are DFQATT and SNEGSKA (reference sequence). The CDR3 nucleotides read TGCAGGTCAAGCGGAAATGAGCAGTTCTTC. This gives the protein CRSSGNEQFF.

The chain has TRBV6-6 and TRBJ2-3; 10 bases match TRBD1. V was clipped by 5 bases and J by 1 base; unmatched bases: 9. This CDR3 has 17 amino acids. Germline V CDR1 and CDR2: MNHNY, SVGAGI (reference sequence). The chain's CDR3 is CASSLRVGTGGTDTQYF. CDR3 bases: TGTGCCAGCAGTCTTCGCGTAGGGACAGGGGGCACAGATACGCAGTATTTT.

J is TRBJ2-7 and V is TRBV5-1, with 7 nucleotides matching TRBD1. The J segment lost 4 bases and the V segment lost 4 bases, leaving 11 bases of the junction unmatched. This CDR3 has 15 residues. From germline, CDR1 is SGHRS and CDR2 YFSETQ. The CDR3 nucleotides read TGCGCCAGCAGCGCCCGGGACAGCACGAGGTACGAGCAGTACTTC. Translated, it gives CASSARDSTRYEQYF.

The chain recombines TRBV5-1 with TRBJ2-5, with D possibly being TRBD2 (5 bases). The CDR3 has 14 residues. Germline CDR1 SGHRS, CDR2 YFSETQ. V gave up 1 base and J gave up 5 bases, with 12 bases separating them. CDR3 protein: CASSLRVGGETQYF. As DNA, the CDR3 is TGCGCCAGCAGCTTGCGAGTGGGCGGGGAGACCCAGTACTTC.

The chain has TRBV11-1 and TRBJ2-5; D is undetermined. The CDR3 contains 14 residues. CDR1 is SGHAT, CDR2 FQDESV, per germline (reference sequence). Trimming shortened V by 4 bases and J by 0 bases, and 9 bases separated the two germline ends. CDR3 residues: CASSSQENQETQYF. The CDR3 DNA follows: TGTGCCAGCAGCTCACAAGAAAACCAAGAGACCCAGTACTTC.

The gene calls are TRBV6-6 and TRBJ2-7; D gene ambiguous. Trimming removed 8 bases at V and 1 base at J, with 9 bases between. The CDR3 runs 12 residues. Per germline, CDR1 MNHNY and CDR2 SVGAGI (reference sequence). CDR3 in amino acids: CASAPGSYEQYF. CDR3 sequence (DNA): TGTGCCAGCGCTCCCGGGTCCTACGAGCAGTACTTC.

V usage is TRBV30 and J usage is TRBJ1-4, with 7 nucleotides matching TRBD1. Per the germline V gene, CDR1 is GTSNPN and CDR2 is SVGIG (reference sequence). The CDR3 is 12 amino acids. V trimming: 8 bases; J trimming: 8 bases; junction bases outside the gene matches: 8. CDR3 in DNA: TGTGCCGAGTGGGACAGAAGGGAAAAACTGTTTTTT. As protein: CAEWDRREKLFF.

This sequence joins TRBV7-2 and TRBJ1-6, with 7 positions matching TRBD1. Germline-derived CDR1 and CDR2 are SGHTA and FQGNSA. Losses at the gene ends were 5 bases for V and 7 bases for J; bases not matched to a gene: 14. CDR3 size: 17 residues. CDR3 region: CASSPGQAVIVNSPLHF. The DNA of the CDR3 is TGTGCCAGCAGCCCCGGACAGGCCGTAATCGTGAATTCACCCCTCCACTTT.

The V and J genes are TRBV5-4 and TRBJ2-5, with 12 nucleotides matching TRBD1. The CDR3 length is 16 residues. Germline CDR1 reads SGHNT; CDR2 reads YYREEE (reference sequence). Germline trimming cut 4 bases from V and 5 bases from J; bases unmatched to any gene: 9. CDR3 residues: CASSGGQGAVVETQYF. The DNA for the CDR3 is TGTGCCAGCAGCGGGGGACAGGGGGCTGTAGTGGAGACCCAGTACTTC.

The genes are TRBV19 and TRBJ2-1; 9 bases are a match to TRBD1. The V and J ends lost 5 bases and 5 bases, in that order; junction bases with no gene match: 10. The CDR3 is 16 residues long. In germline, CDR1 is LNHDA, CDR2 SQIVND (reference sequence). The CDR3 DNA reads as TGTGCCAGTAGTGCGGTGGACAGGGGTCCTAACAATGAGCAGTTCTTC. This encodes CASSAVDRGPNNEQFF. The full variable domain, rest sourced from reference TRBV19 and TRBJ2-1, is DGGITQSPKYLFRKEGQNVTLSCEQNLNHDAMYWYRQDPGQGLRLIYYSQIVNDFQKGDIAEGYSVSREKKESFPLTVTSAQKNPTAFYLCASSAVDRGPNNEQFFGPGTRLTVL.

The chain uses TRBV19 and TRBJ1-4; D might be TRBD1 (5 bases). V shed 6 bases and J shed 7 bases, with 18 bases lying between them. The CDR3 runs to 15 residues. The germline gives CDR1 LNHDA, CDR2 SQIVND (reference sequence). For the CDR3, the DNA is TGTGCCAGTAGCCTACGACAGCTATGGGGTGAAAAACTGTTTTTT. Translated: CASSLRQLWGEKLFF.

This clone was seen only a few times. The chain has TRBV24-1 and TRBJ1-2; 10 bases fit TRBD1. Germline loops: CDR1 KGHDR, CDR2 SFDVKD. V shed 2 bases, J shed 4 bases, and the junction held 3 bases outside the gene matches. The CDR3 sequence is 15 residues long. In DNA form, the CDR3 reads TGTGCCACCAGTGATTCGGGACAGGGGTTCTATGGCTACACCTTC. It is translated as CATSDSGQGFYGYTF.

V gene TRBV7-3 combines with J gene TRBJ2-2; the D gene is possibly TRBD2 (6 bases). The length of the CDR3 is 15 residues. Germline CDR1 and CDR2: SGHTA and FQGTGA. V lost 4 bases and J lost 1, with 10 bases in between. DNA of the CDR3: TGTGCCAGCAGCTCCGGGGGTTGGAACACCGGGGAGCTGTTTTTT. This translates into CASSSGGWNTGELFF.

This clone has a single count. The CDR3 is CASSETSPLHF. In DNA, the CDR3 is TGTGCCAGCAGTGAAACGTCACCCCTCCACTTT. V and J are TRBV2 and TRBJ1-6, with D unclear. Looked up from germline, CDR1 is SNHLY and CDR2 is FYNNEI. Deletions cut 2 bases from V and 10 bases from J, with 3 bases between. CDR3 size: 11 residues.

The chain is built from TRBV5-6 and TRBJ2-7; the match to TRBD2 covers 9 bases. The CDR3 is 15 amino acids. J lost 4 bases, V lost 4 bases, and 9 bases had no gene match. Looked up from germline, CDR1 is SGHDT and CDR2 is YYEEEE. The CDR3: CASSDPSGEWYEQYF. DNA for the CDR3: TGTGCCAGCAGCGACCCTAGCGGGGAGTGGTACGAGCAGTACTTC.